The entry below gives a single T cell receptor (beta chain) sequence along with its context. What it recognizes is unknown. After 5'RACE with constant-segment primers, TCR alpha and TCR beta cDNA libraries carrying sample barcodes and UMIs were obtained. MiXCR, run by TCRdb on the 5' RACE reads, gives a single entry per CDR3 protein. The repertoire includes roughly 600,000 distinct CDR3 sequences, more than 15% of them detected once, and around 13% sits in the top ten. The data derive from a study of T-cell memory formation after mild COVID-19. Study-level points and caveats: CD4+ clones that contracted lay mainly in CM and EM; CD8+ ones lay in EMRA.

The CDR3 covers 15 residues. V lost 4 bases and J lost 0, with 12 bases in between. Per the germline V gene, CDR1 is MNHNS and CDR2 is SASEGT. The clonotype originates from an adult woman who had mild COVID-19 (a few samples of this study predate the infection). Cell type and time point are not known. Sequenced: PBMCs or a T cell subset sorted from them (not recorded which). The chain employs TRBV6-1 and TRBJ1-1; D is unresolved. This chain's CDR3 is CASSAFQELNTEAFF. CDR3 in DNA: TGTGCCAGCAGTGCGTTTCAGGAATTGAACACTGAAGCTTTCTTT.